This TCR beta chain was retrieved from a study of cytomegalovirus exposure and HLA in healthy donors. This clone came up a few times. 60 Vbeta and 13 Jbeta primers were used in PCR. Sequenced by immunoSEQ multiplex PCR; TCRdb stores in-frame clones only, minus some. The sample lists 130,000 to 150,000 clones; under 80% were seen once. This CDR3 comprises 14 residues. CDR1 SGHTA and CDR2 FQGNSA come from the germline V gene. This sequence originates from a male donor in good health and CMV-seronegative. What was sequenced was PBMCs. The rearrangement uses TRBV7-2 and TRBJ2-5; 9 bases agree with TRBD1. The J call could be wrong; TRBJ2-7 is a better fit for the DNA end. CDR3 sequence reads: CASTYTGGGYEQYF. The CDR3 DNA reads as TGTGCCAGCACCTATACAGGGGGCGGCTACGAGCAGTACTTC.